Sequencing of this TCR beta chain was carried out in a study of shared clonotypes between healthy human individuals. General study points: A generally larger estimated richness was seen in naive subsets than in memory subsets.

Trimming took off 7 bases at V and 0 bases at J, with 16 bases between the two ends. From germline, CDR1 is MNHNY and CDR2 SVGAGI (reference sequence). The length of the CDR3 is 16 residues. This clone showed up just once. The antigen remains undetermined. Nashville, Tennessee was home to all donors, who were Caucasian adults. The genomic DNA of each subset was split evenly across several immunoSEQ plates. Produced via immunoSEQ multiplex PCR; TCRdb's table is partial and in-frame only. Found here are about 2.4 million clones, around nine tenths of them singletons; the top ten hold 0.11% to 0.15%. The sequence was collected from a man in his late teens or twenties in good health. Sequencing input: naive CD4+ T cells sorted from blood. Subset meaning: CD45RA+ positively selected. The rearrangement joins TRBV6-6 to TRBJ2-4; the D call may be TRBD1 or TRBD2 (5 bases each). CDR3 coding DNA: TGTGCCAGCAATTGGGACCCAAACCTAGCCAAAAACATTCAGTACTTC. This encodes CASNWDPNLAKNIQYF.